One and the same sample provided the 3 T cell receptor beta chains below, sequenced in a study of T-cell memory formation after mild COVID-19. TCRdb ran MiXCR on the 5' RACE reads and lists one entry per CDR3 protein. The profile shows hundreds of thousands of distinct CDR3 sequences, approximately 16% of them singletons. The sample comprised PBMCs or a T cell subset sorted from them (not recorded which). These receptors were obtained from a man between 18 and 35 years old who had mild COVID-19 (a few samples of this study predate the infection). Cell type and time point are not known.

V and J are TRBV7-2 and TRBJ2-3; weak D call: TRBD2 (7 bases). V lost 4 bases, J lost 4 bases, and 12 bases lay in between. Looked up from germline, CDR1 is SGHTA and CDR2 is FQGNSA. CDR3 size: 14 residues. The CDR3 protein is CASSSRGAPDTQYF. In nucleotides, the CDR3 is TGTGCCAGCAGCTCCCGGGGGGCCCCAGATACGCAGTATTTT.

This clonotype was recorded a few times. Here the CDR3 reads CATSDPTGSETQYF. CDR3 coding DNA: TGTGCCACCAGTGACCCAACAGGGTCCGAGACCCAGTACTTC. The rearrangement joins TRBV24-1 to TRBJ2-5, with a tentative D call TRBD1 (6 bases). Trimming pared 4 bases from V and 5 bases from J, leaving 13 bases between. CDR1 is KGHDR, CDR2 SFDVKD, per germline. The CDR3 sequence is 14 residues long.

The chain recombines TRBV7-2 with TRBJ1-2; D not certain. Germline V lookup: CDR1 SGHTA, CDR2 FQGNSA. V was clipped by 1 base and J by 3 bases, with 15 bases between them. The CDR3 length is 16 residues. The chain's CDR3 is CASSLVFYGSYYGYTF. The DNA for the CDR3 is TGTGCCAGCAGCTTAGTATTTTATGGCTCTTACTATGGCTACACCTTC.